The clone carrying this T cell receptor (beta chain) was recorded only once. The source of the sample is a study of blood T cell repertoires in COVID-19. Overall study: Acute-phase and convalescent COVID-19 samples originated in the United States, Italy and Spain. Nucleic acid was either cDNA or gDNA, and it came from T cells, B-cell-depleted T cells, or PBMCs.

There are 15 residues in the CDR3. Germline V gene lookup returns CDR1 SGHAT and CDR2 FQNNGV. Trimming cost V 3 bases and J 4 bases, with 13 bases left between them. Each recovered donor of Cohort 3 presented with two negative PCRs, clearance, or symptom resolution. Assay: immunoSEQ multiplex PCR; the TCRdb copy retains only in-frame clones and omits some. Of roughly 230,000 clones in the sample, about 80% were seen once. Material for sequencing was PBMCs or T cells enriched from blood (not recorded which). This TCR was recovered from a man over 45 who had recovered from COVID-19. The chain has TRBV11-2 and TRBJ1-3; D perhaps matches TRBD1 (6 bases). CDR3 protein: CASSFRGPSGNTIYF. CDR3 bases: TGTGCCAGCAGCTTCAGGGGTCCTTCAGGAAACACCATATATTTT.